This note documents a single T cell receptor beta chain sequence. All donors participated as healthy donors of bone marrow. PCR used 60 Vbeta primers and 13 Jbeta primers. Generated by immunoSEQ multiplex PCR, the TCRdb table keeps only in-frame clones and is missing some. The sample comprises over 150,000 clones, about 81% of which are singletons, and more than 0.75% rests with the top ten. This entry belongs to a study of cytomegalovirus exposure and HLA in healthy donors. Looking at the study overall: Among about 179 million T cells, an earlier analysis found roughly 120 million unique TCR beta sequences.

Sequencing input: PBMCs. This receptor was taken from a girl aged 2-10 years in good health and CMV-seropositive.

The CDR3 spells CASSGDRTLYGYTF. As DNA, the CDR3 is TGTGCCAGCAGCGGAGACAGGACCCTCTATGGCTACACCTTC. The chain has TRBV5-6 and TRBJ1-2; D is possibly TRBD1 (6 bases). Trimming removed 4 bases from V and 4 bases from J, with 14 bases in between. From germline, CDR1 is SGHDT and CDR2 YYEEEE. The CDR3 covers 14 residues.